The 30 T cell receptor beta chains given below trace back to one sample, sequenced in a study of blood T cell repertoires in COVID-19. Measured with immunoSEQ multiplex PCR; TCRdb has only the in-frame clones, and not every one. Among some 200,000 clones, about four fifths were seen once, and the ten largest hold 9% to 15%. The material sequenced was peripheral blood. These receptors all stem from a woman of 80 years or more with COVID-19, enrolled during active disease.

The chain joins TRBV2 to TRBJ1-2, with 11 nucleotides matching TRBD1. Germline V gene sequence: CDR1 SNHLY, CDR2 FYNNEI. After removal of 6 bases from V and 3 bases from J, the junction contained 6 bases not matched to a gene. The CDR3 covers 15 residues. The CDR3 reads CASRAGTGGHYGYTF. The CDR3 DNA is TGTGCCAGCAGAGCTGGGACAGGGGGACACTATGGCTACACCTTC.

This clone was recorded only once. The chain uses TRBV19 and TRBJ2-1; no reliable D call. V shed 2 bases and J shed 6 bases, with 11 bases lying between them. This CDR3 has 14 residues. In germline, CDR1 is LNHDA, CDR2 SQIVND (reference sequence). CDR3 sequence: CASSISRNLNEQFF. For the CDR3, the DNA is TGTGCCAGTAGTATATCGCGGAACCTCAATGAGCAGTTCTTC.

This clone showed up just a few times. The chain combines TRBV2 with TRBJ2-7, with 8 bases lining up with TRBD1. CDR3 length: 19 residues. Per germline, CDR1 SNHLY and CDR2 FYNNEI. The V and J ends lost 2 bases and 3 bases, in that order; junction bases with no gene match: 18. The CDR3 bases are TGTGCCAGCAGTGAAACCAGGACAGGGCTTTTGCGGAGTTACTACGAGCAGTACTTC. Its protein product is CASSETRTGLLRSYYEQYF. The entire variable domain, with the rest obtained from reference TRBV2 and TRBJ2-7, is as follows: EPEVTQTPSHQVTQMGQEVILRCVPISNHLYFYWYRQILGQKVEFLVSFYNNEISEKSEIFDDQFSVERPDGSNFTLKIRSTKLEDSAMYFCASSETRTGLLRSYYEQYFGPGTRLTVT.

This clone was counted between two and nine times. V is TRBV11-2 and J is TRBJ2-1; 7 nucleotides agree with TRBD2. The CDR3 runs 15 residues. V was pared by 3 bases and J by 7 bases, with 9 bases of the junction left unmatched. From germline, CDR1 is SGHAT and CDR2 FQNNGV. The CDR3 DNA reads TGTGCCAGCAGCTTCGAGCGGGACCTCTGGAATGAGCAGTTCTTC. Its protein is CASSFERDLWNEQFF.

The chain combines TRBV30 with TRBJ2-5; D may be TRBD2 (7 bases). The germline V gene has CDR1 GTSNPN and CDR2 SVGIG (reference sequence). Between the trimmed V and J ends, which lost 5 bases and 5 bases, there was a span of 18 bases. The CDR3 covers 14 residues. CDR3 sequence: CAWGVGRGRETQYF. CDR3 DNA sequence: TGTGCCTGGGGGGTAGGGCGGGGGCGGGAGACCCAGTACTTC.

This clone was seen only a few times. The J gene is TRBJ2-3, the V gene TRBV4-2; a possible D gene is TRBD2 (6 bases). With 1 base removed from V and 3 bases from J, the gap between germline ends came to 11 bases. There are 15 residues in the CDR3. Germline V lookup: CDR1 LGHNA, CDR2 YNFKEQ. In DNA, the CDR3 is TGTGCCAGCAGCCAAGTGGAGGGCGTAACAGATACGCAGTATTTT. Translating gives CASSQVEGVTDTQYF.

The DNA of the CDR3 is TGTGCCAGCAGCCAAGATTTGGCGGGAGAGCCAGAGCAGTACTTC. As protein: CASSQDLAGEPEQYF. The chain joins TRBV3-1 (or the pseudogene TRBV3-2) to TRBJ2-7; 7 bases are shared with TRBD2. CDR1 is LGHDT and CDR2 is YNNKEL in the germline V gene (reference sequence). The CDR3 has 15 amino acids. V shed 0 bases and J 7 bases; nucleotides not matched to a gene: 9.

The gene calls are TRBV27 and TRBJ1-4; 7 nucleotides agree with TRBD1. This CDR3 spans 17 amino acids. CDR1 is MNHEY and CDR2 is SMNVEV in the germline V gene (reference sequence). Losses at the gene ends were 5 bases for V and 0 bases for J; bases not matched to a gene: 9. CDR3 region: CASSPRKTGTTNEKLFF. The CDR3 DNA is TGTGCCAGCAGTCCCCGGAAGACAGGGACAACTAATGAAAAACTGTTTTTT.

The chain is built from TRBV29-1 and TRBJ1-2, with D possibly TRBD1 on 6 matching bases. CDR3 size: 17 residues. Germline CDR1 and CDR2: SQVTM and ANQGSEA. Trimming cost V 1 base and J 6 bases, with 24 bases left between them. This CDR3 is CSVEGSFGGLWGNGYTF. CDR3 DNA sequence: TGCAGCGTTGAAGGCTCTTTCGGGGGGCTGTGGGGTAATGGCTACACCTTC.

V is TRBV7-9 and J is TRBJ1-4; D gene unclear. The length of the CDR3 is 16 residues. Germline-derived CDR1 and CDR2 are SEHNR and FQNEAQ (reference sequence). V lost 2 bases and J 0 bases, leaving 10 bases between the germline ends. Written as DNA, the CDR3 is TGTGCCAGCAGCTTATCTATACCCTCAACTAATGAAAAACTGTTTTTT. Translating gives CASSLSIPSTNEKLFF.

The rearrangement links TRBV9 to TRBJ1-6, with 8 bases aligning to TRBD1. The germline V gene has CDR1 SGDLS and CDR2 YYNGEE. The CDR3 extends over 15 amino acids. The junction had 5 bases not matched to a gene; V was cut back by 3 bases and J by 6 bases. The CDR3 coding sequence is TGTGCCAGCAGCGGCGGACAGGGACGTAATTCACCCCTCCACTTT. It encodes CASSGGQGRNSPLHF.

The chain is built from TRBV6-6 and TRBJ2-2; perhaps TRBD2 as D (6 bases). This CDR3 comprises 15 residues. Trimming pared 4 bases from V and 5 bases from J, leaving 14 bases between. Germline assignment: CDR1 MNHNY and CDR2 SVGAGI (reference sequence). Here the CDR3 DNA reads TGTGCCAGCAGTTGGCCCGGGAGCGGGACCGGGGAGCTGTTTTTT. Amino acid sequence: CASSWPGSGTGELFF.

This chain links TRBV5-1 with TRBJ2-5; 9 bases line up with TRBD1. Germline loops: CDR1 SGHRS, CDR2 YFSETQ. V was pared by 2 bases and J by 5 bases, with 7 bases of the junction left unmatched. The CDR3 spans 15 residues. The CDR3 sequence: CASSLNTGGGETQYF. Written as DNA, the CDR3 is TGCGCCAGCAGCTTAAATACAGGGGGCGGGGAGACCCAGTACTTC.

The chain couples TRBV6-5 to TRBJ1-1; no clear D gene. The germline V gene encodes CDR1 MNHEY and CDR2 SVGAGI. V was clipped by 0 bases and J by 4 bases, with 9 bases between them. The length of the CDR3 is 14 residues. This CDR3 is CASSYSAGFTEAFF. CDR3 coding DNA: TGTGCCAGCAGTTACTCGGCGGGGTTCACTGAAGCTTTCTTT.

The chain combines TRBV19 with TRBJ2-2; 8 positions match TRBD1. Germline trimming cut 4 bases from V and 0 bases from J; bases unmatched to any gene: 4. This CDR3 is built from 16 residues. The germline gives CDR1 LNHDA, CDR2 SQIVND (reference sequence). CDR3 in DNA: TGTGCCAGTAGTACACACAGGGGGGCGAACACCGGGGAGCTGTTTTTT. Translation: CASSTHRGANTGELFF.

Details on this clone: Its ends do not fully match the called genes, so a read error is possible. V gene TRBV7-9 combines with J gene TRBJ2-7, with 11 bases identical to TRBD1. CDR3 length: 11 residues. In germline, CDR1 is SEHNR, CDR2 FQNEAQ (reference sequence). CDR3 loop: CASSLSGQGVF. In nucleotides, the CDR3 is TGTGCCAGCAGCCTCTCGGGACAGGGGGTATTC.

This sequence joins TRBV24-1 and TRBJ2-5, with 13 positions matching TRBD2. Unmatched junction bases numbered 10, after V lost 5 bases and J lost 5 bases. The germline CDR1 and CDR2 sequences are KGHDR and SFDVKD. The CDR3 has 17 residues. CDR3 bases: TGTGCCACCAGTGGGACTAGCGGGAGAGAACAGGTCGAGACCCAGTACTTC. Its translation is CATSGTSGREQVETQYF.

DNA of the CDR3: TGTGCCAGCAGCTTGGGAGCCTACGAGCAGTACTTC. Protein: CASSLGAYEQYF. V gene TRBV7-9 combines with J gene TRBJ2-7; possible D gene TRBD2, 5 bases. There are 12 residues in the CDR3. The V and J ends lost 3 bases and 2 bases respectively, with 5 bases between them. Germline values: CDR1 SEHNR, CDR2 FQNEAQ (reference sequence).

This rearrangement joins TRBV7-2 to TRBJ1-2; no firm D call. The CDR3 totals 16 residues. CDR1 and CDR2 (germline): SGHTA, FQGNSA. Trimming took 5 bases from V and 4 from J, leaving 20 bases between them. CDR3 region: CASSPDRGNIFYGYTF. DNA for the CDR3: TGTGCCAGCAGCCCCGATCGCGGCAACATTTTCTATGGCTACACCTTC.

The chain uses TRBV30 and TRBJ2-7; 10 bases fit TRBD1. Germline V CDR1 and CDR2: GTSNPN, SVGIG (reference sequence). CDR3 length equals 12 residues. Losses at the gene ends were 3 bases for V and 5 bases for J; bases not matched to a gene: 1. The CDR3 region is CAWSGQGDEQYF. CDR3 sequence (DNA): TGTGCCTGGAGCGGACAGGGGGACGAGCAGTACTTC.

The chain links TRBV5-1 to TRBJ2-1; 7 bases line up with TRBD2. CDR3 size: 14 residues. CDR1 and CDR2 from the germline V gene are SGHRS and YFSETQ. V lost 4 bases and J lost 7; bases outside the gene matches: 8. The CDR3 region has the DNA TGCGCCAGCAGCCGGGGAGGGTCACAGAATGAGCAGTTCTTC. Protein product: CASSRGGSQNEQFF. Variable domain in full (rest from reference TRBV5-1 and TRBJ2-1): KAGVTQTPRYLIKTRGQQVTLSCSPISGHRSVSWYQQTPGQGLQFLFEYFSETQRNKGNFPGRFSGRQFSNSRSEMNVSTLELGDSALYLCASSRGGSQNEQFFGPGTRLTVL.

The table lists this clone with a few counts. The chain is built from TRBV19 and TRBJ1-5; weak D call: TRBD1 (5 bases). The CDR3 is 14 amino acids. CDR1 LNHDA and CDR2 SQIVND come from the germline V gene (reference sequence). Trimming took 5 bases from V and 3 from J, leaving 11 bases between them. CDR3 DNA sequence: TGTGCCAGTAGTCAGGGCCCTCTCAATCAGCCCCAGCATTTT. It translates to CASSQGPLNQPQHF.

The chain combines TRBV9 with TRBJ2-3, with D possibly TRBD1 on 5 matching bases. This CDR3 is built from 13 residues. The V gene's germline CDR1 is SGDLS and CDR2 YYNGEE. V lost 0 bases and J 4 bases, leaving 6 bases between the germline ends. Written as DNA, the CDR3 is TGTGCCAGCAGCGTAGTAGGGGCAGATACGCAGTATTTT. Translated, it gives CASSVVGADTQYF.

This chain connects TRBV9 to TRBJ2-4; 7 bases map to TRBD2. V lost 0 bases, J lost 0 bases, and 18 bases stayed unmatched. CDR1 and CDR2 (germline): SGDLS, YYNGEE. CDR3 length: 21 residues. The CDR3 DNA sequence: TGTGCCAGCAGCGTAGTATATGGGGAGGGAGCGATAAAACTAGCCAAAAACATTCAGTACTTC. This codes for CASSVVYGEGAIKLAKNIQYF. Complete variable domain (other parts from reference TRBV9 and TRBJ2-4): DSGVTQTPKHLITATGQRVTLRCSPRSGDLSVYWYQQSLDQGLQFLIQYYNGEERAKGNILERFSAQQFPDLHSELNLSSLELGDSALYFCASSVVYGEGAIKLAKNIQYFGAGTRLSVL.

This clone was observed a handful of times. The rearrangement links TRBV5-1 to TRBJ1-1; TRBD1 aligns across 8 bases. Germline values: CDR1 SGHRS, CDR2 YFSETQ. The CDR3 is made up of 15 amino acids. The V gene end was trimmed by 3 bases and the J gene end by 1 base; junction bases not matched to a gene: 5. This CDR3 reads CASSSTGVTNTEAFF. Here the CDR3 DNA reads TGCGCCAGCAGCTCGACAGGGGTTACGAACACTGAAGCTTTCTTT.

The J gene is TRBJ2-7, the V gene TRBV5-4, with 14 bases fitting TRBD2. The CDR3 length is 17 residues. Germline lookup yields CDR1 SGHNT and CDR2 YYREEE (reference sequence). V lost 4 bases to trimming and J lost 2 bases; unmatched junction nucleotides: 8. CDR3 sequence: CASSHNGLAGGTYEQYF. The CDR3 DNA sequence: TGTGCCAGCAGCCACAACGGACTAGCGGGGGGAACCTACGAGCAGTACTTC.

This rearrangement joins TRBV11-2 to TRBJ2-1; 16 bases align to TRBD2. V dropped 5 bases and J dropped 8; count of bases not matched to a gene: 6. The CDR3 sequence is 16 residues long. Germline assignment: CDR1 SGHAT and CDR2 FQNNGV. DNA of the CDR3: TGTGCCAGCAGCCGTGGGACTAGCGGGGGGGTCGATGAGCAGTTCTTC. Translated: CASSRGTSGGVDEQFF.

This clone was detected only a few times. This chain links TRBV2 with TRBJ2-3; 8 bases align to TRBD2. J lost 6 bases, V lost 6 bases, and 11 bases had no gene match. The length of the CDR3 is 15 residues. Germline lookup yields CDR1 SNHLY and CDR2 FYNNEI. The CDR3 nucleotides are TGTGCCAGCAGAAGGGGGGTTCCGGGAGGGGATACGCAGTATTTT. Encoded protein: CASRRGVPGGDTQYF. The variable domain in full, completed from reference TRBV2 and TRBJ2-3, reads EPEVTQTPSHQVTQMGQEVILRCVPISNHLYFYWYRQILGQKVEFLVSFYNNEISEKSEIFDDQFSVERPDGSNFTLKIRSTKLEDSAMYFCASRRGVPGGDTQYFGPGTRLTVL.

The gene calls are TRBV27 and TRBJ2-7, with 9 bases identical to TRBD1. Germline V gene data show CDR1 as MNHEY and CDR2 as SMNVEV (reference sequence). The CDR3 spans 15 residues. V gave up 6 bases and J gave up 2 bases; unmatched junction bases: 8. The CDR3 nucleotides are TGTGCCAGCAGCCCCCGGGACAGGGTTCCCTACGAGCAGTACTTC. This codes for CASSPRDRVPYEQYF.

The chain combines TRBV5-8 with TRBJ2-7; TRBD2 matches at 7 bases. The J segment lost 1 base and the V segment lost 4 bases, leaving 8 bases of the junction unmatched. Germline CDR1 reads SGHTS; CDR2 reads YDEGEE. The length of the CDR3 is 15 residues. The chain's CDR3 is CASSPDPGGSYEQYF. In nucleotides, the CDR3 is TGTGCCAGCAGCCCAGATCCCGGGGGGTCCTACGAGCAGTACTTC.